A selection of T cell receptor beta chains follows, all from one sample in a study of shared T cell receptors in the human thymus. The protocol was immunoSEQ multiplex PCR, while the TCRdb copy is restricted to in-frame clones and leaves out a portion. The sample holds roughly 410,000 clones, about 95% seen once. The sample consisted of thymocytes. The source is a human donor. Each CDR3 is given with its conserved first and last residue. The D gene is left open where the match is weak. Not all rows give a size; the values are once, few, many and, for expanded clones, a class.

D gene: -
V gene: TRBV5-1
J gene: TRBJ2-3
clone size: once
CDR3 protein: CASSLVAKGGDTQYF
CDR3 DNA: TGCGCCAGCAGCTTGGTGGCCAAAGGAGGTGATACGCAGTATTTT

D gene: -
V gene: TRBV27
J gene: TRBJ2-2
clone size: -
CDR3 protein: CATLPAHTGELFF
CDR3 DNA: TGTGCCACCCTACCGGCTCACACCGGGGAGCTGTTTTTT

D gene: TRBD2
V gene: TRBV9
J gene: TRBJ2-2
clone size: -
CDR3 protein: CASSASGSRSGGELFF
CDR3 DNA: TGTGCCAGCAGCGCTAGCGGGAGTCGGTCTGGCGGGGAGCTGTTTTTT

D gene: -
V gene: TRBV10-3
J gene: TRBJ2-7
clone size: -
CDR3 protein: CAISHSSNPTYEQYF
CDR3 DNA: TGTGCCATCAGTCATAGCTCCAATCCAACCTACGAGCAGTACTTC

D gene: TRBD2
V gene: TRBV28
J gene: TRBJ2-1
clone size: -
CDR3 protein: CASSLLAGAPSRNEQFF
CDR3 DNA: TGTGCCAGCAGTTTACTAGCGGGAGCTCCCTCTCGGAATGAGCAGTTCTTC

D gene: -
V gene: TRBV5-5
J gene: TRBJ2-3
clone size: -
CDR3 protein: CASSWTVDTQYF
CDR3 DNA: TGTGCCAGCAGCTGGACAGTAGATACGCAGTATTTT

D gene: -
V gene: TRBV14
J gene: TRBJ2-7
clone size: -
CDR3 protein: CASSQESYYEQYF
CDR3 DNA: TGTGCCAGCAGCCAAGAGTCTTACTACGAGCAGTACTTC

D gene: -
V gene: TRBV19
J gene: TRBJ2-6
clone size: -
CDR3 protein: CASIRGSPSSGANVLTF
CDR3 DNA: TGTGCCAGTATCCGGGGCAGCCCCTCCTCTGGGGCCAACGTCCTGACTTTC

D gene: TRBD2
V gene: TRBV27
J gene: TRBJ2-2
clone size: -
CDR3 protein: CASSPGLAGGPAVELFF
CDR3 DNA: TGTGCCAGCAGTCCGGGACTAGCGGGAGGGCCCGCGGTGGAGCTGTTTTTT

D gene: -
V gene: TRBV6-6
J gene: TRBJ2-7
clone size: -
CDR3 protein: CASSYLGPTSDEQYF
CDR3 DNA: TGTGCCAGCAGTTATCTCGGACCCACCTCCGACGAGCAGTACTTC

D gene: TRBD1
V gene: TRBV7-2
J gene: TRBJ2-2
clone size: -
CDR3 protein: CASSRGQKNTGELFF
CDR3 DNA: TGTGCCAGCAGCAGGGGACAGAAGAACACCGGGGAGCTGTTTTTT

D gene: TRBD1
V gene: TRBV18
J gene: TRBJ1-2
clone size: few
CDR3 protein: CASSDRGHGYTF
CDR3 DNA: TGTGCCAGCTCGGACAGGGGGCACGGCTACACCTTC

D gene: TRBD1
V gene: TRBV27
J gene: TRBJ1-2
clone size: -
CDR3 protein: CASSLTGRNYGYTF
CDR3 DNA: TGTGCCAGCAGTTTGACAGGGCGAAACTATGGCTACACCTTC

D gene: -
V gene: TRBV11-1
J gene: TRBJ2-7
clone size: -
CDR3 protein: CASSLRQVSEQYF
CDR3 DNA: TGTGCCAGCAGCTTAAGACAGGTTAGCGAGCAGTACTTC

D gene: -
V gene: TRBV27
J gene: TRBJ2-7
clone size: once
CDR3 protein: CASFTSRGFHEQYF
CDR3 DNA: TGTGCCAGCTTCACCTCTAGGGGGTTCCACGAGCAGTACTTC

D gene: -
V gene: TRBV5-5
J gene: TRBJ1-2
clone size: -
CDR3 protein: CASRGWGQWGYGYTF
CDR3 DNA: TGTGCCAGCAGGGGCTGGGGACAATGGGGCTATGGCTACACCTTC

D gene: TRBD1
V gene: TRBV5-1
J gene: TRBJ2-7
clone size: -
CDR3 protein: CASSLLSDRATDLYEQYF
CDR3 DNA: TGCGCCAGCAGCTTGCTGTCTGACAGGGCTACAGATCTCTACGAGCAGTACTTC

D gene: -
V gene: TRBV15
J gene: TRBJ1-1
clone size: few
CDR3 protein: CATSRVSGLLNTEAFF
CDR3 DNA: TGTGCCACCAGCAGAGTATCAGGACTGCTGAACACTGAAGCTTTCTTT

D gene: TRBD1
V gene: TRBV6-5
J gene: TRBJ1-1
clone size: -
CDR3 protein: CASSRGDSGTEAFF
CDR3 DNA: TGTGCCAGCAGTCGGGGGGACAGCGGGACTGAAGCTTTCTTT

D gene: TRBD2
V gene: TRBV27
J gene: TRBJ2-1
clone size: -
CDR3 protein: CASSLSWASGYNEQFF
CDR3 DNA: TGTGCCAGCAGTTTAAGTTGGGCTAGCGGGTACAATGAGCAGTTCTTC

D gene: -
V gene: TRBV19
J gene: TRBJ2-1
clone size: -
CDR3 protein: CATSARGGHSYNEQFF
CDR3 DNA: TGTGCCACCTCAGCTAGGGGCGGCCATTCCTACAATGAGCAGTTCTTC

D gene: -
V gene: TRBV5-6
J gene: TRBJ2-5
clone size: -
CDR3 protein: CASSLGEGASETQYF
CDR3 DNA: TGTGCCAGCAGCTTGGGGGAGGGGGCTTCGGAGACCCAGTACTTC

D gene: TRBD1
V gene: TRBV28
J gene: TRBJ2-3
clone size: -
CDR3 protein: CASSLCLSPETGTRTDTQYF
CDR3 DNA: TGTGCCAGCAGTTTATGCTTAAGCCCAGAGACAGGGACCCGCACAGATACGCAGTATTTT

D gene: TRBD2
V gene: TRBV30
J gene: TRBJ2-1
clone size: -
CDR3 protein: CAWSAVGPREGPGNEQFF
CDR3 DNA: TGTGCCTGGAGTGCCGTCGGGCCGCGGGAGGGCCCGGGCAATGAGCAGTTCTTC

D gene: -
V gene: TRBV4-2
J gene: TRBJ1-2
clone size: -
CDR3 protein: CASSPDGLNYGYTF
CDR3 DNA: TGTGCCAGCAGCCCGGACGGCCTTAACTATGGCTACACCTTC

D gene: -
V gene: TRBV5-6
J gene: TRBJ1-6
clone size: -
CDR3 protein: CASSSRPTTVYNSPLHF
CDR3 DNA: TGTGCCAGCAGCTCGCGCCCCACGACAGTTTATAATTCACCCCTCCACTTT

D gene: TRBD2
V gene: TRBV27
J gene: TRBJ2-1
clone size: -
CDR3 protein: CASSLGLAVPLNEQFF
CDR3 DNA: TGTGCCAGCAGTCTTGGACTAGCGGTCCCCCTCAATGAGCAGTTCTTC

D gene: -
V gene: TRBV11-2
J gene: TRBJ2-7
clone size: -
CDR3 protein: CASSYWAEQYF
CDR3 DNA: TGTGCCAGCAGCTATTGGGCCGAGCAGTACTTC

D gene: -
V gene: TRBV6-5
J gene: TRBJ1-1
clone size: -
CDR3 protein: CASGGGGEAFF
CDR3 DNA: TGTGCCAGCGGAGGGGGAGGCGAAGCTTTCTTT

D gene: -
V gene: TRBV7-9
J gene: TRBJ1-4
clone size: -
CDR3 protein: CASSHNRDKDTATNEKLFF
CDR3 DNA: TGTGCCAGCAGCCACAACCGGGACAAAGACACTGCAACTAATGAAAAACTGTTTTTT

D gene: -
V gene: TRBV7-6
J gene: TRBJ2-1
clone size: -
CDR3 protein: CASRGSYNEQFF
CDR3 DNA: TGTGCCAGCAGAGGGAGCTACAATGAGCAGTTCTTC

D gene: -
V gene: TRBV5-4
J gene: TRBJ2-3
clone size: -
CDR3 protein: CASSGMVSTDTQYF
CDR3 DNA: TGTGCCAGCAGCGGGATGGTTTCTACGGATACGCAGTATTTT

D gene: -
V gene: TRBV4-3
J gene: TRBJ2-1
clone size: -
CDR3 protein: CASSQEFLVLPKNNEQFF
CDR3 DNA: TGCGCCAGCAGCCAAGAATTTTTAGTGCTCCCTAAGAACAATGAGCAGTTCTTC

D gene: -
V gene: TRBV27
J gene: TRBJ2-2
clone size: -
CDR3 protein: CASSHPTTPSRGELFF
CDR3 DNA: TGTGCCAGCAGTCATCCAACTACCCCATCCAGGGGGGAGCTGTTTTTT

D gene: TRBD1
V gene: TRBV4-2
J gene: TRBJ1-5
clone size: -
CDR3 protein: CASSQRQGCQPQHF
CDR3 DNA: TGTGCCAGCAGCCAGCGACAGGGTTGTCAGCCCCAGCATTTT

D gene: TRBD1
V gene: TRBV27
J gene: TRBJ2-7
clone size: -
CDR3 protein: CASLGQGLAGTYEQYF
CDR3 DNA: TGTGCCAGCTTGGGACAGGGGCTGGCGGGGACCTACGAGCAGTACTTC

D gene: -
V gene: TRBV27
J gene: TRBJ2-3
clone size: -
CDR3 protein: CASQKQRALTSTDTQYF
CDR3 DNA: TGTGCCAGCCAAAAGCAGCGGGCTTTGACTAGCACAGATACGCAGTATTTT

D gene: TRBD1
V gene: TRBV10-1
J gene: TRBJ2-1
clone size: -
CDR3 protein: CASSESGGVWNNEQFF
CDR3 DNA: TGCGCCAGCAGTGAGTCAGGGGGCGTGTGGAACAATGAGCAGTTCTTC

D gene: -
V gene: TRBV29-1
J gene: TRBJ2-7
clone size: -
CDR3 protein: CSAVHRRAGADEQYF
CDR3 DNA: TGCAGCGCCGTTCATCGCCGGGCTGGGGCGGACGAGCAGTACTTC

D gene: -
V gene: TRBV28
J gene: TRBJ1-1
clone size: few
CDR3 protein: CASRPNQVNTEAFF
CDR3 DNA: TGTGCCAGCAGACCCAACCAGGTAAACACTGAAGCTTTCTTT

D gene: -
V gene: TRBV27
J gene: TRBJ1-6
clone size: -
CDR3 protein: CASSLSGGSNSPLHF
CDR3 DNA: TGTGCCAGCAGTTTATCAGGGGGAAGTAATTCACCCCTCCACTTT

D gene: -
V gene: TRBV28
J gene: TRBJ1-5
clone size: -
CDR3 protein: CASSHSTGMFQPQHF
CDR3 DNA: TGTGCCAGCAGCCATAGCACAGGGATGTTTCAGCCCCAGCATTTT

D gene: -
V gene: TRBV11-2
J gene: TRBJ1-1
clone size: -
CDR3 protein: CASSLERDWDTEAFF
CDR3 DNA: TGTGCCAGCAGCTTAGAACGCGACTGGGACACTGAAGCTTTCTTT

D gene: -
V gene: TRBV2
J gene: TRBJ2-1
clone size: -
CDR3 protein: CASSEDGGYNEQFF
CDR3 DNA: TGTGCCAGCAGTGAAGATGGGGGTTACAATGAGCAGTTCTTC

D gene: -
V gene: TRBV7-8
J gene: TRBJ2-7
clone size: -
CDR3 protein: CASSERSGRRRSYEQYF
CDR3 DNA: TGTGCCAGCAGCGAGAGGTCCGGGAGACGCCGTTCGTACGAGCAGTACTTC

D gene: -
V gene: TRBV6-1
J gene: TRBJ1-6
clone size: -
CDR3 protein: CASSEYLGYNSPLHF
CDR3 DNA: TGTGCCAGCAGTGAATATTTGGGTTATAATTCACCCCTCCACTTT

D gene: -
V gene: TRBV25-1
J gene: TRBJ1-1
clone size: -
CDR3 protein: CASSERRPNTEAFF
CDR3 DNA: TGTGCCAGCAGTGAACGCCGGCCGAACACTGAAGCTTTCTTT

D gene: TRBD1
V gene: TRBV7-9
J gene: TRBJ1-4
clone size: -
CDR3 protein: CASSDDRGRNEKLFF
CDR3 DNA: TGTGCCAGCAGCGACGACAGGGGAAGGAATGAAAAACTGTTTTTT

D gene: TRBD2
V gene: TRBV4-2
J gene: TRBJ2-1
clone size: -
CDR3 protein: CASSQDSGGSYGFF
CDR3 DNA: TGTGCCAGCAGCCAAGATTCCGGGGGGAGCTATGGGTTCTTC

D gene: TRBD1
V gene: TRBV28
J gene: TRBJ2-1
clone size: -
CDR3 protein: CASSPRRDSEFF
CDR3 DNA: TGTGCCAGCAGTCCACGCCGGGACAGTGAGTTCTTC

D gene: -
V gene: TRBV6-1
J gene: TRBJ2-7
clone size: -
CDR3 protein: CANSWDEQYF
CDR3 DNA: TGTGCCAACTCATGGGACGAGCAGTACTTC